What follows describes a single T cell receptor beta chain. The data originate from a study of blood T cell repertoires in COVID-19. Assignment of participants to cohorts was predicated upon participant-reported clinical history. Looked up from germline, CDR1 is MDHEN and CDR2 is SYDVKM. The V and J ends lost 5 bases and 4 bases, in that order; junction bases with no gene match: 5. The CDR3 is 14 amino acids. The table came from immunoSEQ multiplex PCR; TCRdb's copy has only in-frame clones and leaves some out. In the table there are approximately 140,000 clones, approximately 81% of which are singletons.

The gene calls are TRBV28 and TRBJ1-5, with 7 bases identical to TRBD1. What was sequenced was PBMCs or T cells enriched from blood (not recorded which). This TCR was recovered from a man aged 35 to 55 with acute COVID-19. The chain's CDR3 is CASSHRGGNQPQHF. DNA of the CDR3: TGTGCCAGCAGTCACAGGGGCGGGAATCAGCCCCAGCATTTT.